This T cell receptor beta chain was profiled in a study of T-cell reconstitution after alpha-beta-depleted transplantation in children. Germline V gene lookup returns CDR1 ENHRY and CDR2 SYGVKD. The CDR3 loop spans 13 amino acids. The V end lost 11 bases, the J end lost 2 bases, and 14 bases lay between the germline ends. The authors prepared the TCRbeta library with unique molecular identifiers. Using its own MiXCR run on the PCR reads, TCRdb lists one record per CDR3 protein. This table holds just over 350,000 distinct CDR3 sequences, 10% to 15% found once. This clonotype appeared many times. The V and J genes are TRBV10-3 and TRBJ2-3; possibly TRBD1 for D (5 bases). The sample in question was PBMCs, obtained from the stem cell graft. The TCR was taken from a human donor who donated a stem cell graft to a child with Fanconi anemia. CDR3 sequence: CAVAGQYTDTQYF. The DNA of the CDR3 is TGTGCCGTCGCAGGGCAGTACACAGATACGCAGTATTTT.